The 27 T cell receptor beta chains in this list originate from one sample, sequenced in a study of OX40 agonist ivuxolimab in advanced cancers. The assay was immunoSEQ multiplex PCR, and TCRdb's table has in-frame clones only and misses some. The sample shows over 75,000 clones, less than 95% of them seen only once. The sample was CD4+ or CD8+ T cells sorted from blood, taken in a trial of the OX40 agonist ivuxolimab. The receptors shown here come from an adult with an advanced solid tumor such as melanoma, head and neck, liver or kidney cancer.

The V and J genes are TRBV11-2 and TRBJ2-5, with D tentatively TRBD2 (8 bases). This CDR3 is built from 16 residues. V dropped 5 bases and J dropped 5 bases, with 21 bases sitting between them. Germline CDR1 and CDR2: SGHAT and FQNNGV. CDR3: CASSHPGGGAWETQYF. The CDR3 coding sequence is TGTGCCAGCAGCCACCCGGGAGGGGGCGCATGGGAGACCCAGTACTTC.

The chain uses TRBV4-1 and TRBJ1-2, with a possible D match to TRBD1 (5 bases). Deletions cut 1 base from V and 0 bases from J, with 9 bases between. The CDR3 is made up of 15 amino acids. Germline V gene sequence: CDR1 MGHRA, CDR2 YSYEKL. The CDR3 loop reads CASSQVQGANYGYTF. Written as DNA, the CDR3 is TGCGCCAGCAGCCAAGTTCAAGGGGCTAACTATGGCTACACCTTC.

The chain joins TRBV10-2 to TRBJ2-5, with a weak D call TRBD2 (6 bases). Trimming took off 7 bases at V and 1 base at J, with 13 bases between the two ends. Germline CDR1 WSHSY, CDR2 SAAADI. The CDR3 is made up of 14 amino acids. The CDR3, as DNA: TGCGCCAGCAACCTCCGGGACTCCCAAGAGACCCAGTACTTC. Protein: CASNLRDSQETQYF.

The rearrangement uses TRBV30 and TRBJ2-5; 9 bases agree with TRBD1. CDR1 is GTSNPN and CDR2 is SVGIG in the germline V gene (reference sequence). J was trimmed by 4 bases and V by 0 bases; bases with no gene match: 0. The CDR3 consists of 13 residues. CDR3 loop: CAWSVQGAETQYF. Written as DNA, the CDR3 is TGTGCCTGGAGTGTACAGGGGGCAGAGACCCAGTACTTC.

This chain's CDR3 is CASTLSGSLVSEQYF. CDR3 sequence (DNA): TGTGCCAGCACCCTTAGCGGGAGCCTTGTAAGCGAGCAGTACTTC. The chain is built from TRBV5-4 and TRBJ2-7; 9 bases match TRBD2. The length of the CDR3 is 15 residues. CDR1 and CDR2 from the germline V gene are SGHNT and YYREEE (reference sequence). Losses at the gene ends were 6 bases for V and 6 bases for J; bases not matched to a gene: 13.

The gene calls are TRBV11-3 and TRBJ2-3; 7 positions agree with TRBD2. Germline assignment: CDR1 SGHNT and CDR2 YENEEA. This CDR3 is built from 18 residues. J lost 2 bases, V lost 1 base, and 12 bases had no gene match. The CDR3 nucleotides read TGTGCCAGCAGCTTAGTAGGAGCGAGCGGGGCTTTCACAGATACGCAGTATTTT. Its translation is CASSLVGASGAFTDTQYF. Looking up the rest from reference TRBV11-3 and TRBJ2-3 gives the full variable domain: EAGVVQSPRYKIIEKKQPVAFWCNPISGHNTLYWYLQNLGQGPELLIRYENEEAVDDSQLPKDRFSAERLKGVDSTLKIQPAELGDSAVYLCASSLVGASGAFTDTQYFGPGTRLTVL.

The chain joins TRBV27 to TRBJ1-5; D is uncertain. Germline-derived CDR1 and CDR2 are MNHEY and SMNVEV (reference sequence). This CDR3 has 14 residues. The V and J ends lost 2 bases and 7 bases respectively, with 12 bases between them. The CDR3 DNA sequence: TGTGCCAGCAGTTTAACGAGGCAGGAGCAGCCCCAGCATTTT. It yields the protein CASSLTRQEQPQHF.

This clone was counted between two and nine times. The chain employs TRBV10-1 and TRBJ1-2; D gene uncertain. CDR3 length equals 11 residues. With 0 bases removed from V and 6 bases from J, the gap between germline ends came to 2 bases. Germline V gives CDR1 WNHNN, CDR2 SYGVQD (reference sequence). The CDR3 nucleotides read TGCGCCAGCAGTGAGTCGAATGGCTACACCTTC. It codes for CASSESNGYTF.

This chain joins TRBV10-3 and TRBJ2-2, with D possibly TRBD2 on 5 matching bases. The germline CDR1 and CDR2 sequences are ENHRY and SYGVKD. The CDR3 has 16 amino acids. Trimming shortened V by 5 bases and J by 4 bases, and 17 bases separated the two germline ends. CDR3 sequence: CAISPLGFLGTGELFF. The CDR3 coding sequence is TGTGCCATCAGTCCACTAGGATTCTTAGGCACCGGGGAGCTGTTTTTT.

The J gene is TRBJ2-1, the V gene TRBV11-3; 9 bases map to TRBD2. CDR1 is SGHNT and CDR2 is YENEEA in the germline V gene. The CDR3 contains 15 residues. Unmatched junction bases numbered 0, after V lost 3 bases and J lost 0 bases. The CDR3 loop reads CASSFSGSSYNEQFF. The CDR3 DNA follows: TGTGCCAGCAGCTTTAGCGGGAGCTCCTACAATGAGCAGTTCTTC.

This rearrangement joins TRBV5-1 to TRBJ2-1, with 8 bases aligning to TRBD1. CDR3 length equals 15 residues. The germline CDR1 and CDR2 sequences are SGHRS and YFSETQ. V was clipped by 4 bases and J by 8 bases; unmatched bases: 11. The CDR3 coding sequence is TGCGCCAGCAGCCCAGGGACAGGCCCCGCGGATGAGCAGTTCTTC. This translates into CASSPGTGPADEQFF.

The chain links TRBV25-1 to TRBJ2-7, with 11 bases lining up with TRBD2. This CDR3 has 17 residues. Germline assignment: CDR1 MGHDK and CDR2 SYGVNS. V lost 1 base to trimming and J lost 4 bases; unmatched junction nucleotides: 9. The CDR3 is CASSELVSGTSGYEQYF. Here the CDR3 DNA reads TGTGCCAGCAGTGAATTGGTTAGCGGGACTAGCGGATACGAGCAGTACTTC.

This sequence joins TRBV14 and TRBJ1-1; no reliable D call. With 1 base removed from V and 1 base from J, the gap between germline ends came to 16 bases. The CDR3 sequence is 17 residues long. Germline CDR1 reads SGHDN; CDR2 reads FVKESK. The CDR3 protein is CASSQGRYGRKNTEAFF. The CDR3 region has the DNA TGTGCCAGCAGCCAAGGGAGGTACGGACGTAAGAACACTGAAGCTTTCTTT. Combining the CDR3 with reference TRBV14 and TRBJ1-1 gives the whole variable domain EAGVTQFPSHSVIEKGQTVTLRCDPISGHDNLYWYRRVMGKEIKFLLHFVKESKQDESGMPNNRFLAERTGGTYSTLKVQPAELEDSGVYFCASSQGRYGRKNTEAFFGQGTRLTVV.

The CDR3 loop is CASSLGAYEQYF. CDR3 in DNA: TGTGCCAGCAGCCTAGGGGCCTACGAGCAGTACTTC. The gene calls are TRBV11-3 and TRBJ2-7, with D perhaps TRBD1 (5 bases). V lost 5 bases, J lost 2 bases, and 7 bases lay in between. CDR3 length equals 12 residues. The germline V gene has CDR1 SGHNT and CDR2 YENEEA.

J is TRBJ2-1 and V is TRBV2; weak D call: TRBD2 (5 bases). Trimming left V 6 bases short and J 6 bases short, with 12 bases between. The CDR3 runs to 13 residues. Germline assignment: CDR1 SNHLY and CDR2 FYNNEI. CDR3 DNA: TGTGCCAGCAGCGAGGACTGGACCAATGAGCAGTTCTTC. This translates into CASSEDWTNEQFF.

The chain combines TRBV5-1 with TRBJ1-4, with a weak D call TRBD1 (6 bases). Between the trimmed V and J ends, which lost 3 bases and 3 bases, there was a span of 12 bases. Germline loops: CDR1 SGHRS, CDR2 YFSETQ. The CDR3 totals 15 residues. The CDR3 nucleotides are TGCGCCAGCAGCTGGGCAGGGGCGTCTAATGAAAAACTGTTTTTT. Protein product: CASSWAGASNEKLFF.

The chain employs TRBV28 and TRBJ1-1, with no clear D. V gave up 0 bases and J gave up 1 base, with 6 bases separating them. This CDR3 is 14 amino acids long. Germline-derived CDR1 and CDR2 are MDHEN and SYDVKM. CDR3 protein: CASSLCSENTEAFF. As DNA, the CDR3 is TGTGCCAGCAGTTTATGTTCGGAGAACACTGAAGCTTTCTTT. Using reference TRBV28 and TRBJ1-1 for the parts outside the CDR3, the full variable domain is DVKVTQSSRYLVKRTGEKVFLECVQDMDHENMFWYRQDPGLGLRLIYFSYDVKMKEKGDIPEGYSVSREKKERFSLILESASTNQTSMYLCASSLCSENTEAFFGQGTRLTVV.

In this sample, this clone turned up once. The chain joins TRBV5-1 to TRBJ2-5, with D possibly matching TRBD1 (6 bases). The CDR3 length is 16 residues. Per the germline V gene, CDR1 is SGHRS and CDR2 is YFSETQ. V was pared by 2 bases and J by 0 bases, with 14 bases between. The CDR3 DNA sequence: TGCGCCAGCAGCTTAGCCAGGGGACCTAACCAAGAGACCCAGTACTTC. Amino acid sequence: CASSLARGPNQETQYF.

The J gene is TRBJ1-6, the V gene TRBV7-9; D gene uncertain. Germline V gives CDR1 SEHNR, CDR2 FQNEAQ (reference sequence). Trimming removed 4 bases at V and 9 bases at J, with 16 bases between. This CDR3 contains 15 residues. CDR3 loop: CASSSPGPGGSPLHF. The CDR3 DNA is TGTGCCAGCAGCTCGCCGGGCCCCGGAGGTTCACCCCTCCACTTT.

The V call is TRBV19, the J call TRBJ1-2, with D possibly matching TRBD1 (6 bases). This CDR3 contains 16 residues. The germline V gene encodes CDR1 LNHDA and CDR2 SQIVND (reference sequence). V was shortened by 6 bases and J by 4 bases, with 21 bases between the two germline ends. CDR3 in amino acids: CASRPVRVARGYGYTF. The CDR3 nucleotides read TGTGCCAGTAGACCCGTTAGGGTCGCCAGGGGCTATGGCTACACCTTC.

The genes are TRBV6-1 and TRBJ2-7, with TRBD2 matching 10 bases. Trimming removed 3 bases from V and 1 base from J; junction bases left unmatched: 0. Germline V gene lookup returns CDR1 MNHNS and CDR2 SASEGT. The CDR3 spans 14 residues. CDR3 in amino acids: CASSDSGRSYEQYF. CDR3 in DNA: TGTGCCAGCAGTGATAGCGGGAGGTCCTACGAGCAGTACTTC.

The CDR3: CAISEIDAGGRGDTQYF. The CDR3 region has the DNA TGTGCCATCAGTGAGATCGACGCGGGAGGGCGGGGAGATACGCAGTATTTT. The rearrangement links TRBV10-3 to TRBJ2-3; 9 nucleotides line up with TRBD2. There are 17 residues in the CDR3. CDR1 ENHRY and CDR2 SYGVKD come from the germline V gene. V shed 2 bases and J 5 bases; nucleotides not matched to a gene: 11.

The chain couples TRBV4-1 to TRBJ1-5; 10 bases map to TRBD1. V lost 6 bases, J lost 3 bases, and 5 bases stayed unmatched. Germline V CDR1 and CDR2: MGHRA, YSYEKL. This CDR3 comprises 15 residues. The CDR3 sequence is CASSRTGGINQPQHF. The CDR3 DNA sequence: TGCGCCAGCAGTCGGACAGGGGGGATCAATCAGCCCCAGCATTTT.

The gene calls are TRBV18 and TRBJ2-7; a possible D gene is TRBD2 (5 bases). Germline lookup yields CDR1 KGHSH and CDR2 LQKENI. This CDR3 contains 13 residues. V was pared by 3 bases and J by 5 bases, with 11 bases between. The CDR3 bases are TGTGCCAGCTCACCGGTATCCGGGGACGAGCAGTACTTC. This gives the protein CASSPVSGDEQYF.

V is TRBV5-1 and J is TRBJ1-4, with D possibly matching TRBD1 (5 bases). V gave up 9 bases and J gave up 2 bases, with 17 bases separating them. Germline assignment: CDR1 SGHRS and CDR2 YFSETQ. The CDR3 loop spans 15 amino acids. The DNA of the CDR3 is TGCGCCACAGCCCGACAGCCGGGGACTAATGAAAAACTGTTTTTT. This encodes CATARQPGTNEKLFF.

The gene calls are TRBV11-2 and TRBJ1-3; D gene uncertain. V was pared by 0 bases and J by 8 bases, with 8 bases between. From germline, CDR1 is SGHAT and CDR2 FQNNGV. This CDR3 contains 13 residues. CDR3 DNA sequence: TGTGCCAGCAGCTTAGATCGCGGCCACACCATATATTTT. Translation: CASSLDRGHTIYF.

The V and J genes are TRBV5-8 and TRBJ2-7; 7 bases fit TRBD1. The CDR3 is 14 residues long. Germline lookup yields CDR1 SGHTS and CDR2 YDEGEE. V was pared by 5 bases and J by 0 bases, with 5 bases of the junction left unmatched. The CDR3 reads CASRPGQISYEQYF. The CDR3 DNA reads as TGTGCCAGCAGACCGGGACAGATCTCCTACGAGCAGTACTTC.